One and the same sample provided the 21 T cell receptor beta chains below, sequenced in a study of blood T cell repertoires in COVID-19 (dated by TCRdb to between 2020 and 2021). The library was prepared using the immunoSEQ multiplex PCR assay. Sourced from immuneACCESS, this table was stored by TCRdb with only in-frame sequences that have V and J called. A share of the clones is absent; for the studies checked, an unresolved V gene accounts for under half, and the remainder has no known explanation. In all, the sample holds tens of thousands of clones, and over 70% of those were seen once. The top ten hold about 17% of the sample. Source material: peripheral blood. All receptors come from a woman in her sixties or seventies with acute or convalescent COVID-19.

The chain couples TRBV10-3 to TRBJ1-2, with a weak D call TRBD1 (6 bases). The CDR3 covers 12 residues. Trimming removed 11 bases at V and 4 bases at J, with 14 bases between. Per germline, CDR1 ENHRY and CDR2 SYGVKD. The CDR3 DNA follows: TGTGCCCTCTCCCCGGACAGCTATGGCTACACCTTC. Amino acids: CALSPDSYGYTF.

This chain joins TRBV6-1 and TRBJ1-1; D unresolved. The ends were cut back, 1 base at V and 0 bases at J, with 9 bases in the middle. The germline CDR1 and CDR2 sequences are MNHNS and SASEGT. The CDR3 is made up of 15 amino acids. CDR3 nucleotide sequence: TGTGCCAGCAGTGAAGTAGTATCCTTGAACACTGAAGCTTTCTTT. Translation gives CASSEVVSLNTEAFF.

The chain combines TRBV4-2 with TRBJ2-1, with D tentatively TRBD1 (6 bases). The V gene lost 1 base and the J gene lost 4 bases, with 14 bases spanning the gap. The germline gives CDR1 LGHNA, CDR2 YNFKEQ. CDR3 size: 16 residues. The CDR3 DNA is TGTGCCAGCAGCCAAGCGACAGGTAGGCAGTACAATGAGCAGTTCTTC. Translating it yields CASSQATGRQYNEQFF.

The V call is TRBV11-2, the J call TRBJ1-6; 8 positions agree with TRBD1. V lost 7 bases to trimming and J lost 10 bases; unmatched junction nucleotides: 24. This CDR3 spans 19 amino acids. Germline V CDR1 and CDR2: SGHAT, FQNNGV. In DNA form, the CDR3 reads TGTGCCAGCACCTCCAGTCCGGGGACAGGTGTCCTGAGTTTCTCACCCCTCCACTTT. The encoded protein is CASTSSPGTGVLSFSPLHF.

V is TRBV7-9 and J is TRBJ2-7; 10 bases line up with TRBD2. Germline CDR1 reads SEHNR; CDR2 reads FQNEAQ (reference sequence). The V and J ends lost 5 bases and 7 bases, in that order; junction bases with no gene match: 8. The CDR3 covers 14 residues. The CDR3 nucleotides read TGTGCCAGCAGCCCAGCGGGAGCGGGGGGGGAGCAGTACTTC. It encodes CASSPAGAGGEQYF.

This rearrangement joins TRBV11-2 to TRBJ2-5; 12 bases are shared with TRBD1. The CDR3 loop spans 16 amino acids. Per germline, CDR1 SGHAT and CDR2 FQNNGV. The V gene end was trimmed by 5 bases and the J gene end by 4 bases; junction bases not matched to a gene: 8. CDR3 amino acids: CASSPARDRGRETQYF. DNA of the CDR3: TGTGCCAGCAGCCCGGCTAGGGACAGGGGGCGAGAGACCCAGTACTTC.

This clone was detected once. The chain carries TRBV28 and TRBJ2-2, with 9 bases matching TRBD2. Germline V gene lookup returns CDR1 MDHEN and CDR2 SYDVKM. There are 18 residues in the CDR3. V trimming: 3 bases; J trimming: 0 bases; junction bases outside the gene matches: 8. The CDR3 here is CASSFLGTSRSNTGELFF. For the CDR3, the DNA is TGTGCCAGCAGTTTCCTCGGGACTAGCCGATCGAACACCGGGGAGCTGTTTTTT.

The V gene is TRBV6-5, the J gene TRBJ1-1; D remains ambiguous. This CDR3 comprises 13 residues. The V and J ends lost 6 bases and 0 bases respectively, with 8 bases between them. Germline lookup yields CDR1 MNHEY and CDR2 SVGAGI. For the CDR3, the DNA is TGTGCCAGCAGCTCCACAGTGAACACTGAAGCTTTCTTT. Translating it yields CASSSTVNTEAFF.

This clone appeared a single time. This chain connects TRBV19 to TRBJ1-1, with TRBD1 as a possible D gene (5 bases). CDR1 and CDR2 from the germline V gene are LNHDA and SQIVND (reference sequence). This CDR3 spans 12 amino acids. With 6 bases removed from V and 7 bases from J, the gap between germline ends came to 12 bases. The CDR3 region is CASSHSTDEAFF. CDR3 coding DNA: TGTGCCAGTAGCCACTCGACAGATGAAGCTTTCTTT.

The rearrangement links TRBV5-1 to TRBJ1-6, with D possibly TRBD1 on 5 matching bases. Germline CDR1 and CDR2: SGHRS and YFSETQ. The CDR3 contains 14 residues. V lost 4 bases to trimming and J lost 10 bases, with 15 bases between them. The CDR3 bases are TGCGCCAGCAGCGCGGACACCTCCAACTCACCCCTCCACTTT. This sequence encodes CASSADTSNSPLHF.

The CDR3 DNA is TGTGCCAGCAGCTGGACTAGCTCTAGAATTGATACGCAGTATTTT. Translating it yields CASSWTSSRIDTQYF. The V call is TRBV11-2, the J call TRBJ2-3, with TRBD2 matching over 8 bases. Germline-derived CDR1 and CDR2 are SGHAT and FQNNGV. The CDR3 sequence is 15 residues long. Losses at the gene ends were 4 bases for V and 6 bases for J; bases not matched to a gene: 9. The entire variable domain, with the rest obtained from reference TRBV11-2 and TRBJ2-3, is as follows: EAGVAQSPRYKIIEKRQSVAFWCNPISGHATLYWYQQILGQGPKLLIQFQNNGVVDDSQLPKDRFSAERLKGVDSTLKIQPAKLEDSAVYLCASSWTSSRIDTQYFGPGTRLTVL.

The J gene is TRBJ1-5, the V gene TRBV30; possible D gene TRBD1, 6 bases. The CDR3 has 12 residues. With 5 bases removed from V and 3 bases from J, the gap between germline ends came to 8 bases. The germline CDR1 and CDR2 sequences are GTSNPN and SVGIG (reference sequence). This CDR3 is CAWGQINQPQHF. CDR3 in DNA: TGTGCCTGGGGACAGATCAATCAGCCCCAGCATTTT.

The genes are TRBV18 and TRBJ1-1; TRBD1 matches at 9 bases. The CDR3 length is 14 residues. After removal of 3 bases from V and 6 bases from J, the junction contained 5 bases not matched to a gene. The germline gives CDR1 KGHSH, CDR2 LQKENI. CDR3 nucleotides: TGTGCCAGCTCACCTCGGGACAGGGCAGCTGAAGCTTTCTTT. It translates to CASSPRDRAAEAFF.

The chain has TRBV28 and TRBJ2-3; 7 positions match TRBD2. CDR1 and CDR2 (germline): MDHEN, SYDVKM. The CDR3 runs to 14 residues. With V trimmed by 6 bases and J by 3 bases, 6 bases remained unmatched. In nucleotides, the CDR3 is TGTGCCAGCAGAACGGGAGGAAGTACAGATACGCAGTATTTT. Protein product: CASRTGGSTDTQYF. The variable domain in full, with the rest retrieved from reference TRBV28 and TRBJ2-3, is DVKVTQSSRYLVKRTGEKVFLECVQDMDHENMFWYRQDPGLGLRLIYFSYDVKMKEKGDIPEGYSVSREKKERFSLILESASTNQTSMYLCASRTGGSTDTQYFGPGTRLTVL.

A single count supports this clone. The gene calls are TRBV5-1 and TRBJ2-1, with 11 bases lining up with TRBD2. The germline gives CDR1 SGHRS, CDR2 YFSETQ. Losses at the gene ends were 0 bases for V and 1 base for J; bases not matched to a gene: 6. The CDR3 runs to 18 residues. CDR3 loop: CASSLVAGGRGSYNEQFF. As DNA, the CDR3 is TGCGCCAGCAGCTTGGTAGCGGGAGGGCGGGGGTCCTACAATGAGCAGTTCTTC.

This clone occurred once. The V call is TRBV5-4, the J call TRBJ1-1, with 7 positions matching TRBD1. Losses at the gene ends were 4 bases for V and 1 base for J; bases not matched to a gene: 4. The CDR3 contains 14 residues. CDR1 and CDR2 (germline): SGHNT, YYREEE (reference sequence). The DNA of the CDR3 is TGTGCCAGCAGCATCGGACAGGCGAACACTGAAGCTTTCTTT. Translation: CASSIGQANTEAFF.

This rearrangement joins TRBV12-3 or TRBV12-4 to TRBJ2-1; D not resolved. CDR3 size: 11 residues. Trimming shortened V by 7 bases and J by 5 bases, and 6 bases separated the two germline ends. This CDR3 is CASNLNNEQFF. CDR3 sequence (DNA): TGTGCCAGCAACCTAAACAATGAGCAGTTCTTC.

The count of this clone is one. The chain uses TRBV19 and TRBJ2-3; 10 bases align to TRBD1. This CDR3 is 15 amino acids long. Looked up from germline, CDR1 is LNHDA and CDR2 is SQIVND (reference sequence). The V gene end was trimmed by 11 bases and the J gene end by 3 bases; junction bases not matched to a gene: 11. The CDR3 DNA reads as TGTGCCTCTTCGGAGACAGGGGGCCCGACAGATACGCAGTATTTT. This translates into CASSETGGPTDTQYF.

This chain connects TRBV5-1 to TRBJ1-4; D unclear. CDR1 and CDR2 (germline): SGHRS, YFSETQ. The V and J ends lost 3 bases and 8 bases respectively, with 17 bases between them. The CDR3 length is 15 residues. The CDR3 bases are TGCGCCAGCAGCTGGCTGACTGCGGCTGGAGAAAAACTGTTTTTT. Protein product: CASSWLTAAGEKLFF. The full variable domain, its missing parts supplied by reference TRBV5-1 and TRBJ1-4, is KAGVTQTPRYLIKTRGQQVTLSCSPISGHRSVSWYQQTPGQGLQFLFEYFSETQRNKGNFPGRFSGRQFSNSRSEMNVSTLELGDSALYLCASSWLTAAGEKLFFGSGTQLSVL.

As DNA, the CDR3 is TGTGCCAGCAGCGCTACAGGGGGGACTGAAGCTTTCTTT. Translation: CASSATGGTEAFF. This chain joins TRBV9 and TRBJ1-1; 8 bases line up with TRBD1. The V segment lost 3 bases and the J segment 5 bases; nucleotides outside the gene matches: 3. This CDR3 is 13 amino acids long. Germline assignment: CDR1 SGDLS and CDR2 YYNGEE.

V is TRBV5-1 and J is TRBJ2-3; no clear D gene. Germline lookup yields CDR1 SGHRS and CDR2 YFSETQ. Trimming left V 7 bases short and J 0 bases short, with 9 bases between. The CDR3 has 13 amino acids. The CDR3 sequence: CASLAASTDTQYF. For the CDR3, the DNA is TGCGCCAGCCTGGCGGCTAGCACAGATACGCAGTATTTT.